This T cell receptor beta chain came from a study of shared clonotypes between healthy human individuals. Study observations and caveats: Limitation of the genetic and exposure-history diversity represented came from the few donors.

Under the authors' procedure: Junction-only immunoSEQ data arrived without quality scores, meaning filtering differed. TCRdb keeps only in-frame clones here, not all; method: immunoSEQ multiplex PCR. V and J calls and clone size follow that table, whereas D and trimming were derived from the DNA. The sample shows roughly 2.6 million clones, around 90% of them seen only once. Concerning this clone: Its antigen is unknown.

Trimming shortened V by 5 bases and J by 1 base, and 10 bases separated the two germline ends. Germline V lookup: CDR1 MNHEY, CDR2 SVGAGI. This CDR3 has 14 amino acids. Sample: naive CD4+ T cells sorted from blood. Subset reported: CD45RA+ positively selected. This TCR derives from a young man in good health. The chain recombines TRBV6-5 with TRBJ2-3, with D perhaps TRBD1 (5 bases). The CDR3 coding sequence is TGTGCCAGCAGTGACTGGGGCGGCACAGATACGCAGTATTTT. The encoded protein is CASSDWGGTDTQYF.